This TCR beta chain was identified in a study of blood T cell repertoires in COVID-19. Data came from immunoSEQ multiplex PCR; TCRdb stores just in-frame clones and leaves some out. This table holds 160,000 or so clones, around 90% found once. Sequenced sample: peripheral blood. The origin of this receptor is a man in his sixties with acute or convalescent COVID-19.

CDR3 DNA: TGTGCCACCACATCGAACACCGGGGAGCTGTTTTTT. This translates into CATTSNTGELFF. The genes are TRBV24-1 and TRBJ2-2; D uncertain. Per germline, CDR1 KGHDR and CDR2 SFDVKD. V lost 8 bases to trimming and J lost 0 bases, with 3 bases between them. The CDR3 has 12 residues.